Sequencing of this TCR beta chain was carried out in a study of regulatory T cells in long-lasting Graves disease. General study results and limits: Sharing of public clonotypes was greater in persistent patients (about 3,000) than in new patients (roughly 880).

V shed 6 bases, J shed 0 bases, and the junction held 8 bases outside the gene matches. The CDR3 covers 15 residues. Investigators prepared the TCR beta libraries by applying iRepertoire HTBI primers and Arm-PCR of CDR3 regions. MiXCR, run by TCRdb on the multiplex PCR reads, gives a single entry per CDR3 protein. This sample has about 560,000 distinct CDR3 sequences, with about 16% found just once. Only a few counts were recorded for this clonotype. The antigen is unknown. Time point meaning: newly diagnosed GD, antithyroid drugs for less than 3 months. There was RNA extracted from PBMCs, and the TCR library was made from it. Another study also made use of these data, one on T cells in Graves' hyperthyroidism and ophthalmopathy.

This chain uses TRBV12-3 or TRBV12-4 with TRBJ2-7; 7 bases are a match to TRBD1. The material was peripheral blood mononuclear cells (PBMCs), obtained at new diagnosis, from a patient treated with antithyroid drugs. The origin of this receptor is a man between 18 and 35 years old with Graves disease. The chain's CDR3 is CASRPGGAVSYEQYF. The CDR3 nucleotides are TGTGCCAGCAGGCCAGGGGGAGCCGTCTCCTACGAGCAGTACTTC.